The 24 T cell receptor beta chains below all came from one sample that was sequenced in a study of T cells after posttransplantation cyclophosphamide. Treatment was busulfan-fludarabine conditioning, a marrow graft, and cyclophosphamide on days +3 and +4. Produced via immunoSEQ multiplex PCR; TCRdb's table is partial and in-frame only. The repertoire holds 35,000 to 40,000 clones, with roughly 73% as singletons. The source material was CD4+ T cells sorted from blood, sampled roughly 250 weeks after a stem cell transplant with posttransplant cyclophosphamide. The receptor source for this set is a female patient aged 40-50 years who received an allogeneic stem cell transplant from a related donor, was CMV-positive, and had no GVHD. A subset of T cells may come from the graft donor.

This chain joins TRBV9 and TRBJ1-1, with D possibly TRBD1 on 5 matching bases. Per germline, CDR1 SGDLS and CDR2 YYNGEE. This CDR3 has 13 amino acids. Trimming removed 0 bases from V and 8 bases from J, with 11 bases in between. This CDR3 is CASSVVKGAEAFF. The CDR3 DNA reads TGTGCCAGCAGCGTAGTTAAAGGGGCCGAAGCTTTCTTT.

The V gene is TRBV29-1, the J gene TRBJ2-2, with 9 bases identical to TRBD1. CDR1 is SQVTM and CDR2 is ANQGSEA in the germline V gene. The CDR3 runs 12 residues. CDR3 in DNA: TGCAACCGGGACAGGGCCACCGGGGAGCTGTTTTTT. This gives the protein CNRDRATGELFF.

The chain is built from TRBV9 and TRBJ1-2; D is possibly TRBD1 (5 bases). Between the trimmed V and J ends, which lost 4 bases and 2 bases, there was a span of 18 bases. The CDR3 extends over 16 amino acids. Germline V gene sequence: CDR1 SGDLS, CDR2 YYNGEE. This chain's CDR3 is CASSTLGGVVNYGYTF. The CDR3 region has the DNA TGTGCCAGCAGCACTCTTGGAGGGGTCGTAAACTATGGCTACACCTTC.

Details on this clone: One junction end disagrees with the germline gene, perhaps due to a read error. J is TRBJ1-6 and V is TRBV5-4; 8 bases map to TRBD1. CDR3 length equals 14 residues. Germline V gene data show CDR1 as SGHNT and CDR2 as YYREEE (reference sequence). Written as DNA, the CDR3 is TGTGCCAGCAACTTGGACAGGGAACCCTCACCCCTCCACTTT. It encodes CASNLDREPSPLHF.

The chain has TRBV6-5 and TRBJ2-7; 7 bases match TRBD1. Germline V gene sequence: CDR1 MNHEY, CDR2 SVGAGI. The CDR3 is made up of 15 amino acids. Trimming cost V 5 bases and J 2 bases; bases outside gene matches: 9. CDR3 residues: CASSITGVGTYEQYF. The CDR3 bases are TGTGCCAGCAGTATAACAGGGGTGGGGACCTACGAGCAGTACTTC.

The V and J genes are TRBV19 and TRBJ1-4, with D perhaps matching TRBD1 (5 bases). CDR3 length equals 13 residues. Germline V gene lookup returns CDR1 LNHDA and CDR2 SQIVND (reference sequence). V gave up 8 bases and J gave up 4 bases, with 11 bases separating them. The CDR3 protein is CASGSGFNEKLFF. Written as DNA, the CDR3 is TGTGCCAGTGGGTCAGGGTTTAATGAAAAACTGTTTTTT.

The rearrangement uses TRBV4-1 and TRBJ1-5; no clear D. V gave up 4 bases and J gave up 2 bases, with 15 bases separating them. CDR3 length: 16 amino acids. From germline, CDR1 is MGHRA and CDR2 YSYEKL. CDR3 nucleotide sequence: TGCGCCAGCAGCCTTGCGCCCCGGGTTGGCAATCAGCCCCAGCATTTT. Amino acids: CASSLAPRVGNQPQHF.

The chain recombines TRBV28 with TRBJ2-1, with 11 bases identical to TRBD2. Germline V gives CDR1 MDHEN, CDR2 SYDVKM. The CDR3 sequence is 15 residues long. The V segment lost 7 bases and the J segment 7 bases; nucleotides outside the gene matches: 9. CDR3 residues: CASIKWLAGGNEQFF. The DNA of the CDR3 is TGTGCCAGCATCAAATGGCTAGCGGGGGGTAATGAGCAGTTCTTC.

This clone was picked up one time. The chain carries TRBV7-2 and TRBJ2-1; 13 nucleotides match TRBD2. From germline, CDR1 is SGHTA and CDR2 FQGNSA. The CDR3 spans 17 residues. Trimming cost V 2 bases and J 5 bases; bases outside gene matches: 6. CDR3 DNA sequence: TGTGCCAGCAGCTTATCAGGGACTAGCGGGGTTAACAATGAGCAGTTCTTC. This codes for CASSLSGTSGVNNEQFF.

This chain uses TRBV5-5 with TRBJ2-5; 9 bases fit TRBD1. After removal of 4 bases from V and 5 bases from J, the junction contained 9 bases not matched to a gene. Germline lookup yields CDR1 SGHKS and CDR2 YYEKEE (reference sequence). This CDR3 has 15 amino acids. Here the CDR3 reads CASSTNYRGLETQYF. Here the CDR3 DNA reads TGTGCCAGCAGCACGAATTACAGGGGGCTGGAGACCCAGTACTTC.

The rearrangement links TRBV25-1 to TRBJ2-7; D might be TRBD2 (5 bases). The CDR3 covers 14 residues. V was clipped by 4 bases and J by 3 bases, with 13 bases between them. In germline, CDR1 is MGHDK, CDR2 SYGVNS. The CDR3 DNA reads TGTGCCAGCAGTGGGGTGGAGGATCTCTACGAGCAGTACTTC. The encoded protein is CASSGVEDLYEQYF.

The chain couples TRBV9 to TRBJ2-7, with D maybe TRBD1 (6 bases). Between the trimmed V and J ends, which lost 3 bases and 1 base, there was a span of 8 bases. The CDR3 has 13 amino acids. Germline V gives CDR1 SGDLS, CDR2 YYNGEE. CDR3 in amino acids: CASSATGSYEQYF. The CDR3 DNA follows: TGTGCCAGCAGCGCGACAGGTTCCTACGAGCAGTACTTC. Filled out from reference TRBV9 and TRBJ2-7, the complete variable domain reads DSGVTQTPKHLITATGQRVTLRCSPRSGDLSVYWYQQSLDQGLQFLIQYYNGEERAKGNILERFSAQQFPDLHSELNLSSLELGDSALYFCASSATGSYEQYFGPGTRLTVT.

The chain links TRBV5-6 to TRBJ2-3, with unresolved D. The CDR3 totals 15 residues. Germline values: CDR1 SGHDT, CDR2 YYEEEE. V was pared by 2 bases and J by 6 bases, with 16 bases between. CDR3 coding DNA: TGTGCCAGCAGCTTAATTCTGCGAGCTCCCGATACGCAGTATTTT. This translates into CASSLILRAPDTQYF.

V gene TRBV5-1 combines with J gene TRBJ1-1; D gene uncertain. Trimming shortened V by 7 bases and J by 0 bases, and 13 bases separated the two germline ends. CDR3 length: 14 residues. Germline V lookup: CDR1 SGHRS, CDR2 YFSETQ. CDR3 in amino acids: CASVGDTMNTEAFF. CDR3 DNA sequence: TGCGCCAGCGTCGGTGACACCATGAACACTGAAGCTTTCTTT.

J is TRBJ1-3 and V is TRBV6-1; no definite D call. CDR1 is MNHNS, CDR2 SASEGT, per germline. The CDR3 sequence is 17 residues long. V lost 2 bases to trimming and J lost 0 bases, with 14 bases between them. For the CDR3, the DNA is TGTGCCAGCAGTGAAACGGGTATGTGGAGCTCTGGAAACACCATATATTTT. Translated, it gives CASSETGMWSSGNTIYF.

A few counts support this clone. In nucleotides, the CDR3 is TGTGCCAGCAGCTTACAAGCCAACCGTAACTATGGCTACACCTTC. This translates into CASSLQANRNYGYTF. The V and J genes are TRBV7-2 and TRBJ1-2, with unresolved D. The CDR3 covers 15 residues. Germline V gene lookup returns CDR1 SGHTA and CDR2 FQGNSA. Trimming pared 2 bases from V and 1 base from J, leaving 11 bases between.

This clone showed up just once. The V gene is TRBV7-8, the J gene TRBJ2-5; tentatively, D is TRBD2 (7 bases). Germline V gene data show CDR1 as SGHVS and CDR2 as FQNEAQ. V lost 0 bases and J 2 bases, leaving 10 bases between the germline ends. CDR3 size: 15 residues. CDR3 nucleotide sequence: TGTGCCAGCAGCTTAGCGGGGGGGCTACAAGAGACCCAGTACTTC. Translation: CASSLAGGLQETQYF.

This clone occurred a few times. The rearrangement joins TRBV7-9 to TRBJ2-2; weak D call: TRBD1 (5 bases). The CDR3 contains 16 residues. The ends were cut back, 7 bases at V and 4 bases at J, with 19 bases in the middle. From germline, CDR1 is SEHNR and CDR2 FQNEAQ (reference sequence). The CDR3: CASTYDLGPATGELFF. The CDR3 nucleotides read TGTGCCAGCACCTATGACCTGGGGCCAGCCACCGGGGAGCTGTTTTTT.

This rearrangement joins TRBV6-1 to TRBJ2-7, with D tentatively TRBD2 (6 bases). Germline V CDR1 and CDR2: MNHNS, SASEGT. The V end lost 1 base, the J end lost 0 bases, and 13 bases lay between the germline ends. The length of the CDR3 is 16 residues. The CDR3 sequence is CASSEGGVTFSYEQYF. DNA of the CDR3: TGTGCCAGCAGTGAAGGGGGGGTGACCTTCTCCTACGAGCAGTACTTC.

The chain couples TRBV9 to TRBJ2-3, with a possible D match to TRBD2 (5 bases). Looked up from germline, CDR1 is SGDLS and CDR2 is YYNGEE. The CDR3 has 15 amino acids. Trimming took 4 bases from V and 0 from J, leaving 12 bases between them. DNA of the CDR3: TGTGCCAGCAGCCCAGACGGGGTTAGCACAGATACGCAGTATTTT. This sequence encodes CASSPDGVSTDTQYF.

CDR3: CASSFSRGRTEAFF. As DNA, the CDR3 is TGTGCCAGCAGTTTTAGCAGGGGGCGTACTGAAGCTTTCTTT. The chain couples TRBV6-5 to TRBJ1-1; TRBD1 agrees at 8 bases. This CDR3 contains 14 residues. V shed 4 bases, J shed 5 bases, and the junction held 6 bases outside the gene matches. Germline V gives CDR1 MNHEY, CDR2 SVGAGI.

This chain connects TRBV6-5 to TRBJ2-3; 8 bases map to TRBD2. The CDR3 loop spans 15 amino acids. Trimming removed 2 bases from V and 5 bases from J; junction bases left unmatched: 6. CDR1 MNHEY and CDR2 SVGAGI come from the germline V gene. The CDR3 DNA reads as TGTGCCAGCAGTTACACACGGGGGGGCGGAGATACGCAGTATTTT. Its protein product is CASSYTRGGGDTQYF.

For the CDR3, the DNA is TGTGCCAGCAGCTTACCTCCGACAAGAAACTACGAGCAGTACTTC. It specifies CASSLPPTRNYEQYF. The chain recombines TRBV7-2 with TRBJ2-7; D not certain. V lost 2 bases and J 3 bases, leaving 14 bases between the germline ends. CDR3 length: 15 residues. Looked up from germline, CDR1 is SGHTA and CDR2 is FQGNSA.

The chain combines TRBV5-5 with TRBJ2-7; tentative D call: TRBD2 (6 bases). The V gene's germline CDR1 is SGHKS and CDR2 YYEKEE (reference sequence). The CDR3 is 12 amino acids. V lost 0 bases to trimming and J lost 7 bases, with 8 bases between them. CDR3 sequence reads: CASSLVGGEQYF. The CDR3 DNA reads TGTGCCAGCAGCTTGGTTGGGGGGGAGCAGTACTTC.